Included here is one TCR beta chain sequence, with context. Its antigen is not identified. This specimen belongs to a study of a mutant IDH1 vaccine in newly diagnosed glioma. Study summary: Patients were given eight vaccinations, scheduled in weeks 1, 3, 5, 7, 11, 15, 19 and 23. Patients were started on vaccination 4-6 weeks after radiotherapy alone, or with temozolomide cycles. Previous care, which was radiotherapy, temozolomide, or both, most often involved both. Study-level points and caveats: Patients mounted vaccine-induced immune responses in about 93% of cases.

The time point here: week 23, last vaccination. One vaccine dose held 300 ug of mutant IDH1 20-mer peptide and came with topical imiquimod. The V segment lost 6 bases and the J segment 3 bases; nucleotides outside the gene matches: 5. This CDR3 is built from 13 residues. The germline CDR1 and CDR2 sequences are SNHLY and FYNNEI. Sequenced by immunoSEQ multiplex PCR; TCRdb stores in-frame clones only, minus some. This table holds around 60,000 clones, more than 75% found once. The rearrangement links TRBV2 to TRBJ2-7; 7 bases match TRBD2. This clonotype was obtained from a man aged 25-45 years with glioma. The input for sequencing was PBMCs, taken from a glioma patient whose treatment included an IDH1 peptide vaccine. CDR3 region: CASRSREDYEQYF. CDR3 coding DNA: TGTGCCAGCAGATCCCGGGAGGACTACGAGCAGTACTTC.